This TCR beta chain comes out of a study of blood T cell repertoires in COVID-19. Study-level background: T cells, B-cell-depleted T cells, or PBMCs provided the cDNA or gDNA that served as material.

Original handling: Using reference gene primer amplification, nucleated cell counts were estimated. Clones were sequenced by immunoSEQ multiplex PCR, and TCRdb holds only the in-frame ones, with some missing. That table gives V, J and clone size, and the DNA gave D and trimming. The table lists under 150,000 clones, 60% to 80% of them singletons. This clone has only a few counts. Those who participated ranged in age from about 18 to 89 years and resided in approximately 23 US areas. V was clipped by 0 bases and J by 7 bases; unmatched bases: 4. The CDR3 extends over 15 amino acids. Looked up from germline, CDR1 is KGHSH and CDR2 is LQKENI.

The sequence came from a woman aged 45-65 years who had recovered from COVID-19. Sequencing used PBMCs or T cells enriched from blood (not recorded which). The genes are TRBV18 and TRBJ2-1; 9 bases align to TRBD2. CDR3 protein: CASSPPSSGANEQFF. DNA of the CDR3: TGTGCCAGCTCACCACCGTCTAGCGGGGCGAATGAGCAGTTCTTC.